This T cell receptor (beta chain) appears in the sequencing data of a study of T-cell memory formation after mild COVID-19. TCRdb itself ran the 5' RACE reads through MiXCR, one entry per CDR3 protein. The table includes about 180,000 distinct CDR3 sequences, roughly 20% detected once. The CDR3 runs to 16 residues. Germline V gene lookup returns CDR1 MDHEN and CDR2 SYDVKM. The J segment lost 2 bases and the V segment lost 8 bases, leaving 11 bases of the junction unmatched. The clonotype comes from a man aged 18 to 30 who had mild COVID-19 (a few samples of this study predate the infection). Cell type and time point are not known. The J gene is TRBJ2-3, the V gene TRBV28; 9 bases are a match to TRBD2. Sequenced sample: PBMCs or a T cell subset sorted from them (not recorded which). The CDR3 sequence is CASLRPSGTYTDTQYF. The CDR3 region has the DNA TGTGCCAGCCTCCGGCCTAGCGGGACCTACACAGATACGCAGTATTTT. Drawing the rest from reference TRBV28 and TRBJ2-3, the complete variable domain is DVKVTQSSRYLVKRTGEKVFLECVQDMDHENMFWYRQDPGLGLRLIYFSYDVKMKEKGDIPEGYSVSREKKERFSLILESASTNQTSMYLCASLRPSGTYTDTQYFGPGTRLTVL.